The sequence of this TCR beta chain was determined in a study of Ad26.COV2.S vaccination and SARS-CoV-2 variants. V lost 3 bases, J lost 3 bases, and 16 bases lay in between. Germline V gene lookup returns CDR1 SGDLS and CDR2 YYNGEE. The CDR3 has 15 amino acids. On this clone itself: Its cognate antigen is unknown.

Treatment here: approximately 18 received Ad26.COV2.S at low or high dose, single or two shots; about five received placebo; per-sample allocation not given. Material that was analyzed had been drawn on day 63 after the first vaccine or placebo injection. An adult aged 18-55 years in Boston served as the donor. Clones were sequenced by immunoSEQ multiplex PCR, and TCRdb holds only the in-frame ones, with some missing. The sample contains a few hundred thousand clones, roughly 90% of which appear only once. Study-wide results and caveats: While placebo recipients had lower spike-specific TCR breadth, vaccine recipients had more.

Sequenced material: peripheral blood, taken in a trial of Ad26.COV2.S vaccine versus placebo. The TCR sequence derives from a person aged 18-65 years who received the Ad26.COV2.S COVID-19 vaccine or a placebo. V and J are TRBV9 and TRBJ2-7; D possibly corresponds to TRBD1 (5 bases). The CDR3 coding sequence is TGTGCCAGCAGCGACCAAAGACAGAAGTACTACGAGCAGTACGTC. Protein: CASSDQRQKYYEQYV.